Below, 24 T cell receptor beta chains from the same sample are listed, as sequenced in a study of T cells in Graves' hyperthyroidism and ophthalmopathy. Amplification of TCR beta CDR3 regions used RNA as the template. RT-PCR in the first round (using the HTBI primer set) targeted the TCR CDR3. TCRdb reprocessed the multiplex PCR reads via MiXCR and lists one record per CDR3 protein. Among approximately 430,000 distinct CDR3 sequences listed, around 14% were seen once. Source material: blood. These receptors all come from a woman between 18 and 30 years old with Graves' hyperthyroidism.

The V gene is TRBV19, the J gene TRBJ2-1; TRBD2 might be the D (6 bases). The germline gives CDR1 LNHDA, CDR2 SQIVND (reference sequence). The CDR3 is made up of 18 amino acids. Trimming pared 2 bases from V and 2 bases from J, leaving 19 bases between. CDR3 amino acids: CASSISPHPGGTYNEQFF. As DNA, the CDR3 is TGTGCCAGTAGTATATCGCCCCACCCCGGGGGTACCTACAATGAGCAGTTCTTC.

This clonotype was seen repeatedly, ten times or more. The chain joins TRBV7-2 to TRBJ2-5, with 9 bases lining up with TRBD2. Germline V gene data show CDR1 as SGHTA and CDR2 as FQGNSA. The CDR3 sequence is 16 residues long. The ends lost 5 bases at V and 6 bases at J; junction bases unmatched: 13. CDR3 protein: CASSDSPGTSKKTQYF. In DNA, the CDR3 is TGTGCCAGCAGCGACAGCCCAGGGACTAGCAAGAAGACCCAGTACTTC. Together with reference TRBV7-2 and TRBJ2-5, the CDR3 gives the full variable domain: GAGVSQSPSNKVTEKGKDVELRCDPISGHTALYWYRQSLGQGLEFLIYFQGNSAPDKSGLPSDRFSAERTGGSVSTLTIQRTQQEDSAVYLCASSDSPGTSKKTQYFGPGTRLLVL.

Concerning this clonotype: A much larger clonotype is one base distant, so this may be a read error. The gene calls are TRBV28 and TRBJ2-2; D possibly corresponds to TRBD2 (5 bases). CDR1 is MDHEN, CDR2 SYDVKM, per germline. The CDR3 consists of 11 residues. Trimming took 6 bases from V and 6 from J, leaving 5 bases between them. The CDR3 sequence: CASREAGELFF. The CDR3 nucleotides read TGTGCCAGCAGGGAGGCCGGGGAGCTGTTTTTT.

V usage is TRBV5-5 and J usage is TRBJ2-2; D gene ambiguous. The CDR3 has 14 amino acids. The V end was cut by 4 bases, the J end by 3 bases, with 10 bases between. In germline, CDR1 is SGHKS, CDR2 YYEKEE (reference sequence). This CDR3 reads CASSLGPYTGELFF. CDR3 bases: TGTGCCAGCAGCCTCGGGCCTTACACCGGGGAGCTGTTTTTT.

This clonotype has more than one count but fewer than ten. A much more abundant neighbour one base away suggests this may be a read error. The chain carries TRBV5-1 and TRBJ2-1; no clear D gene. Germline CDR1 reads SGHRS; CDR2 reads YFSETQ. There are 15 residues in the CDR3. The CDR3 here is CASKSPNSPYNGQFF. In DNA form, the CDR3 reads TGCGCCAGCAAATCTCCTAATAGTCCTTACAATGGGCAGTTCTTC.

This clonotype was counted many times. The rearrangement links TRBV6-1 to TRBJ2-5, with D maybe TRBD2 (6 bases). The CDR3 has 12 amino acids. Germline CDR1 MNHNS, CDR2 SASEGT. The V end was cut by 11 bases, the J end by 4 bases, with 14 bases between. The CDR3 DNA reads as TGTGCCGCCCGGGGGAAGGTAGAGACCCAGTACTTC. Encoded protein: CAARGKVETQYF.

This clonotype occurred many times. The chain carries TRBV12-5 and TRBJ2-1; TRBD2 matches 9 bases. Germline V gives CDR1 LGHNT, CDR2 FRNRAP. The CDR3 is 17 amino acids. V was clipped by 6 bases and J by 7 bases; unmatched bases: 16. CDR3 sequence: CASGLPLAGVGPNEQFF. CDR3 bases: TGTGCTAGTGGCCTCCCCTTAGCGGGAGTAGGCCCAAATGAGCAGTTCTTC.

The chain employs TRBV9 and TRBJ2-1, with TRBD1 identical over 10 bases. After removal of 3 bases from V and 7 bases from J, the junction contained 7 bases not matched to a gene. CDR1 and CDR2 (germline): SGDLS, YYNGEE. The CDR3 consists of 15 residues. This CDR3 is CASSDRGQGRNEQFF. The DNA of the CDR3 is TGTGCCAGCAGCGATCGGGGACAGGGGAGAAATGAGCAGTTCTTC.

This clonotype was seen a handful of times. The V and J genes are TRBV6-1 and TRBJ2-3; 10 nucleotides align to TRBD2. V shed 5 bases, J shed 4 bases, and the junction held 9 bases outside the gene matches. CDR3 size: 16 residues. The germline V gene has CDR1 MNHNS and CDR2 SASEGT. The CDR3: CASSTSGVGGADTQYF. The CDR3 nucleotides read TGTGCCAGCAGTACTAGCGGGGTTGGAGGGGCAGATACGCAGTATTTT.

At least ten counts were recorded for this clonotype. CDR3 region: CSARIRDRVGYGYTF. In nucleotides, the CDR3 is TGCAGTGCGAGGATCCGGGACAGGGTTGGCTATGGCTACACCTTC. The chain is built from TRBV20-1 and TRBJ1-2; 9 bases are shared with TRBD1. The germline V gene encodes CDR1 DFQATT and CDR2 SNEGSKA (reference sequence). J was trimmed by 4 bases and V by 6 bases; bases with no gene match: 12. The CDR3 is made up of 15 amino acids.

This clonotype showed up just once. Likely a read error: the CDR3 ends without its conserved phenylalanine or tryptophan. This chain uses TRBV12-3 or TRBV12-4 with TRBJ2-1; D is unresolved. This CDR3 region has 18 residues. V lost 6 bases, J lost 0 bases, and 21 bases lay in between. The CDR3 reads CASSQDQGRPGSYNEQFL. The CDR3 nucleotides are TGTGCCAGCAGCCAAGATCAAGGGCGGCCTGGCTCCTACAATGAGCAGTTCCTC.

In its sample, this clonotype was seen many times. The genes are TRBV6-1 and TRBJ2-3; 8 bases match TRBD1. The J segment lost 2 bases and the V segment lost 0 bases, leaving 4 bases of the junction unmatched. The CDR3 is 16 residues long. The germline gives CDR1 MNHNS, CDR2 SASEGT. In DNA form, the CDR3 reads TGTGCCAGCAGTGAAGCGCGACAGGGGAACACAGATACGCAGTATTTT. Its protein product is CASSEARQGNTDTQYF.

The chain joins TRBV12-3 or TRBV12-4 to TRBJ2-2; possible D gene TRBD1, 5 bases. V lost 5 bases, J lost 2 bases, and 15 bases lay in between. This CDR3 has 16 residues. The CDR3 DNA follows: TGTGCCAGCAGTCGACCGGACACCACTAACACCGGGGAGCTGTTTTTT. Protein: CASSRPDTTNTGELFF.

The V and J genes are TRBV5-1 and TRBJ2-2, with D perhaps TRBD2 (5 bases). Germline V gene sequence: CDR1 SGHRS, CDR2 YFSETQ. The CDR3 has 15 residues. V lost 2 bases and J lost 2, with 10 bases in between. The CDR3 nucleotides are TGCGCCAGCAGCTTCTACAGACTAAACACCGGGGAGCTGTTTTTT. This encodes CASSFYRLNTGELFF.

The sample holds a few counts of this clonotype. CDR3 nucleotides: TGCAGCGTTGAAGTCGGAGAAGGTCTCACTAACGAGCAGTACTTC. Its protein is CSVEVGEGLTNEQYF. The V gene is TRBV29-1, the J gene TRBJ2-7; D gene ambiguous. CDR1 and CDR2 from the germline V gene are SQVTM and ANQGSEA. The V end lost 1 base, the J end lost 5 bases, and 18 bases lay between the germline ends. There are 15 residues in the CDR3.

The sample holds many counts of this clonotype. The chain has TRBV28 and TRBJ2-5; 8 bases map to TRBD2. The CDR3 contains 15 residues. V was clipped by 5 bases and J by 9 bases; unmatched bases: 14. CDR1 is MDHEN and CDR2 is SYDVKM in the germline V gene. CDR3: CASSAPPGGVRAQYF. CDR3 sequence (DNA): TGTGCCAGCAGTGCCCCCCCCGGGGGGGTCCGGGCCCAGTACTTC.

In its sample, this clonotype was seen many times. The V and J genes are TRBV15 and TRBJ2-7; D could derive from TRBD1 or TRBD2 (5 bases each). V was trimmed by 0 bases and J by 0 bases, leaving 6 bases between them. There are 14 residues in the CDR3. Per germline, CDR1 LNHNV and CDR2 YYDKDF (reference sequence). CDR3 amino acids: CATSRDGGSYEQYF. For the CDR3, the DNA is TGTGCCACCAGCAGAGATGGGGGCTCCTACGAGCAGTACTTC.

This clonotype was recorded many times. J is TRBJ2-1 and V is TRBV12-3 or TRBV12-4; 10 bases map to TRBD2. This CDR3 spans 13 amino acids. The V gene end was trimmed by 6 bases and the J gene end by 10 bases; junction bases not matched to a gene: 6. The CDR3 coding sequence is TGTGCCAGCAGACTAGCGGGGCTTGGGGAGCAGTTCTTC. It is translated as CASRLAGLGEQFF.

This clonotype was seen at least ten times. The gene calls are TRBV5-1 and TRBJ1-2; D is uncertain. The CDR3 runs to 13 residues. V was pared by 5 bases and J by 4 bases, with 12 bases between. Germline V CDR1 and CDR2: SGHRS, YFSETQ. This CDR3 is CASRRFGIYGYTF. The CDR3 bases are TGCGCCAGCAGGAGGTTTGGAATCTATGGCTACACCTTC. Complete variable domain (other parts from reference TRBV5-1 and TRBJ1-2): KAGVTQTPRYLIKTRGQQVTLSCSPISGHRSVSWYQQTPGQGLQFLFEYFSETQRNKGNFPGRFSGRQFSNSRSEMNVSTLELGDSALYLCASRRFGIYGYTFGSGTRLTVV.

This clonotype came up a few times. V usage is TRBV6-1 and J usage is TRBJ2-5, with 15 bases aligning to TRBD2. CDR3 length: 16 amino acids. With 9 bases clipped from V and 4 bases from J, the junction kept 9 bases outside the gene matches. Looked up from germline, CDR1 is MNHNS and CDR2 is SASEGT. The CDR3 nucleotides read TGTGCCAGTGGGACTAGCGGGAGGTGGGCAGGAGAGACCCAGTACTTC. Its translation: CASGTSGRWAGETQYF.

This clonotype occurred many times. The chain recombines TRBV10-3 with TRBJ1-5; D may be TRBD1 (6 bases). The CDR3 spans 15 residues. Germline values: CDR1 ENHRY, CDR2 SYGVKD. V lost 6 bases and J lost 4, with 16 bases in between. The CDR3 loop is CAIRGGHSSNQPQHF. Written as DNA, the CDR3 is TGTGCCATCAGGGGGGGACACTCATCTAATCAGCCCCAGCATTTT.

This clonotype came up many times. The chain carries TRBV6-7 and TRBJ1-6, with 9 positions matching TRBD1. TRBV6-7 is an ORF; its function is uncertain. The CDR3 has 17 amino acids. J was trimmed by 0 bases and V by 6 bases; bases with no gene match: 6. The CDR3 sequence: CASREGQGSSYNSPLHF. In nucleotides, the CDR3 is TGTGCCAGCAGAGAAGGACAGGGGAGCTCCTATAATTCACCCCTCCACTTT.

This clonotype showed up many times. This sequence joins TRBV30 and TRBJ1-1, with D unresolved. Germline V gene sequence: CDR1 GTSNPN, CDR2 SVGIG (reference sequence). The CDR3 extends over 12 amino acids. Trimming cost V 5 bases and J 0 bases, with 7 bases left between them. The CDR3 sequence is CAWGQMNTEAFF. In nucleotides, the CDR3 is TGTGCCTGGGGCCAGATGAACACTGAAGCTTTCTTT. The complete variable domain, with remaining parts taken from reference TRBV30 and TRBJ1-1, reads SQTIHQWPATLVQPVGSPLSLECTVEGTSNPNLYWYRQAAGRGLQLLFYSVGIGQISSEVPQNLSASRPQDRQFILSSKKLLLSDSGFYLCAWGQMNTEAFFGQGTRLTVV.

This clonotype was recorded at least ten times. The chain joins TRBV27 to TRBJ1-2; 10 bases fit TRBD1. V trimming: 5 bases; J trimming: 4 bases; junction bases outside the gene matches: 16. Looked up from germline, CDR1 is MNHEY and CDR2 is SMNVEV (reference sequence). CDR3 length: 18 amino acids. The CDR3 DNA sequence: TGTGCCAGCAGTGGGGGGACAGGGGCCAGGTGGGGATCCTATGGCTACACCTTC. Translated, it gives CASSGGTGARWGSYGYTF.